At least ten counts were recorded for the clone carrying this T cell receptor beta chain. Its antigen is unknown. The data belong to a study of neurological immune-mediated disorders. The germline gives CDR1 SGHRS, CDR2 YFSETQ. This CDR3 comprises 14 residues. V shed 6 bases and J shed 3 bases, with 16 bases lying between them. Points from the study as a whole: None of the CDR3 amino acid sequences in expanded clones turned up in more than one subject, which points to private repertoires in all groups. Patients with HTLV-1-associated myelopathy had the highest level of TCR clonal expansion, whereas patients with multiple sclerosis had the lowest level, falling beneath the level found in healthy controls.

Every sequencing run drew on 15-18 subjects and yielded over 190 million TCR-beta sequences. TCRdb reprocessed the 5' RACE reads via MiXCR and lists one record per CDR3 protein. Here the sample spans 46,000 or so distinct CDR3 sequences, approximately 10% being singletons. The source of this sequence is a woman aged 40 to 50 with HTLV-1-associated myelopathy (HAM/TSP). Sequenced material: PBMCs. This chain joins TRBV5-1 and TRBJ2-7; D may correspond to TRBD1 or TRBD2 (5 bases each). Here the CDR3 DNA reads TGCGCCAGCAACAGAGGGGCGTCTGACTACGAGCAGTACTTC. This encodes CASNRGASDYEQYF.